One T cell receptor (beta chain) is described in this entry. Its antigen is not known. With a much larger clone just one base away, this may be a read error. This record belongs to a study of tumor and adjacent non-tumor tissue in lung cancer. Study summary: On average, productive TCRbeta reads reached about 4.17 million per sample. Findings and caveats of the study: In normal lung, the top 100 clones were significantly more dominant than in tumor.

Germline assignment: CDR1 LGHNA and CDR2 YNFKEQ. This CDR3 spans 15 amino acids. The template was RNA from unsorted bulk tissue. The normal lung tissue was taken more than 3 cm from the tumor edge. TCRbeta libraries were built with three rounds of nested PCR, modified from ARM-PCR. TCRdb reprocessed the multiplex PCR reads via MiXCR and lists one record per CDR3 protein. The sample lists more than 85,000 distinct CDR3 sequences; around three fifths were seen once. Input material: distant non-tumor lung tissue. The chain carries TRBV4-2 and TRBJ1-5, with a tentative D call TRBD1 (6 bases). The clonotype was recovered from a man between 25 and 39 years old with non-small cell lung cancer. The CDR3 coding sequence is TGTGCCAGCATCCAAGGGGAGGGGGGAAATCAGCCCCAGCATTTT. As protein: CASIQGEGGNQPQHF.